The 22 T cell receptor beta chains given below trace back to one sample, sequenced in a study of shared clonotypes between healthy human individuals. Measured with immunoSEQ multiplex PCR; TCRdb has only the in-frame clones, and not every one. Of about 2.4 million clones in the sample, under 95% are singletons; the top ten hold approximately 0.37%. Specimen: naive CD4+ T cells from PBMCs. The subset: CD45RA+ positively selected. These receptor sequences come from a man aged 18 to 35 in good health. Some clones in this sample may be carry-over from other donors' samples.

V and J are TRBV4-3 and TRBJ2-1; 13 bases map to TRBD2. Trimming cost V 2 bases and J 0 bases; bases outside gene matches: 7. CDR3 length equals 19 residues. CDR1 is LGHNA and CDR2 is YSLEER in the germline V gene. The CDR3 region has the DNA TGCGCCAGCAGCCAACGGACTAGCGGGGGACTTAGCTCCTACAATGAGCAGTTCTTC. Protein product: CASSQRTSGGLSSYNEQFF.

The V call is TRBV29-1, the J call TRBJ2-2, with no clear D. Trimming pared 4 bases from V and 3 bases from J, leaving 12 bases between. CDR1 is SQVTM, CDR2 ANQGSEA, per germline. The CDR3 sequence is 14 residues long. The CDR3, as DNA: TGCAGCGTTGGTTTGACTTCCGACACCGGGGAGCTGTTTTTT. Protein product: CSVGLTSDTGELFF.

V usage is TRBV6-5 and J usage is TRBJ2-3; unclear D gene. Germline assignment: CDR1 MNHEY and CDR2 SVGAGI. The CDR3 length is 14 residues. V was shortened by 6 bases and J by 0 bases, with 10 bases between the two germline ends. CDR3 sequence: CASRPRVSTDTQYF. DNA of the CDR3: TGTGCCAGCAGGCCTCGCGTTAGCACAGATACGCAGTATTTT.

The rearrangement links TRBV5-1 to TRBJ2-1; TRBD2 is a possible D gene (6 bases). This CDR3 contains 15 residues. The germline gives CDR1 SGHRS, CDR2 YFSETQ. With 0 bases removed from V and 3 bases from J, the gap between germline ends came to 10 bases. DNA of the CDR3: TGCGCCAGCAGCTTGGCCGGTAGCGGCTACAATGAGCAGTTCTTC. It encodes CASSLAGSGYNEQFF. The entire variable domain, with the rest obtained from reference TRBV5-1 and TRBJ2-1, is as follows: KAGVTQTPRYLIKTRGQQVTLSCSPISGHRSVSWYQQTPGQGLQFLFEYFSETQRNKGNFPGRFSGRQFSNSRSEMNVSTLELGDSALYLCASSLAGSGYNEQFFGPGTRLTVL.

J is TRBJ2-7 and V is TRBV7-3; D gene uncertain. CDR3 size: 11 residues. V was pared by 5 bases and J by 6 bases, with 8 bases between. Per germline, CDR1 SGHTA and CDR2 FQGTGA. The CDR3, as DNA: TGTGCCAGCAGCCCTGATCCCGAGCAGTACTTC. The encoded protein is CASSPDPEQYF.

This clone has more than one count but fewer than ten. Other DNA sequences of this sample code for an identical CDR3. The rearrangement joins TRBV5-1 to TRBJ1-1; tentatively, D is TRBD1 (5 bases). The length of the CDR3 is 13 residues. Germline CDR1 reads SGHRS; CDR2 reads YFSETQ. V lost 1 base to trimming and J lost 2 bases, with 6 bases between them. The CDR3 sequence: CASSLQGNTEAFF. The CDR3, as DNA: TGCGCCAGCAGCTTGCAGGGTAACACTGAAGCTTTCTTT.

The chain carries TRBV2 and TRBJ2-7; a weak D match, TRBD2 (6 bases). Germline assignment: CDR1 SNHLY and CDR2 FYNNEI. The length of the CDR3 is 13 residues. Trimming stripped 6 bases from V and 5 bases from J, with 14 bases between. As DNA, the CDR3 is TGTGCCAGCAGACGGGGGATACAGGACGAGCAGTACTTC. This encodes CASRRGIQDEQYF.

Concerning this clone itself: The sample contains more than one DNA sequence encoding this CDR3. The chain joins TRBV5-4 to TRBJ2-5; D ambiguous. The CDR3 runs 11 residues. Germline values: CDR1 SGHNT, CDR2 YYREEE (reference sequence). V was cut by 4 bases and J by 1 base, with 2 bases left in between. The chain's CDR3 is CASSTQETQYF. Here the CDR3 DNA reads TGTGCCAGCAGCACCCAAGAGACCCAGTACTTC. Together with reference TRBV5-4 and TRBJ2-5, the CDR3 gives the full variable domain: ETGVTQSPTHLIKTRGQQVTLRCSSQSGHNTVSWYQQALGQGPQFIFQYYREEENGRGNFPPRFSGLQFPNYSSELNVNALELDDSALYLCASSTQETQYFGPGTRLLVL.

With respect to this clone: Because the CDR3's place on the DNA is in doubt, the DNA is left out and the CDR3 is given as listed by TCRdb. The chain uses TRBV5-1 and TRBJ1-2; the tabulated D call, TRBD1, remains unverified against the DNA. Looked up from germline, CDR1 is SGHRS and CDR2 is YFSETQ. With termini counted, the CDR3 has 23 amino acids. The CDR3 loop reads CASSRDGTYGYTFGSGTGGGYTF.

V usage is TRBV5-8 and J usage is TRBJ1-2; TRBD1 might be the D (5 bases). V was pared by 3 bases and J by 8 bases, with 23 bases between. The CDR3 extends over 16 amino acids. The germline CDR1 and CDR2 sequences are SGHTS and YDEGEE. CDR3 in DNA: TGTGCCAGCAGCTCGACATCACAGGTCGGAGTGAGAGGCTACACCTTC. Its protein product is CASSSTSQVGVRGYTF.

With respect to this clone: Other DNA sequences in this sample translate to the same CDR3. This rearrangement joins TRBV7-2 to TRBJ2-7; D gene unclear. V was pared by 4 bases and J by 2 bases, with 3 bases between. Germline CDR1 reads SGHTA; CDR2 reads FQGNSA. This CDR3 has 11 amino acids. The CDR3 bases are TGTGCCAGCAGCTCTGCCTACGAGCAGTACTTC. Translating it yields CASSSAYEQYF. Complete variable domain (other parts from reference TRBV7-2 and TRBJ2-7): GAGVSQSPSNKVTEKGKDVELRCDPISGHTALYWYRQSLGQGLEFLIYFQGNSAPDKSGLPSDRFSAERTGGSVSTLTIQRTQQEDSAVYLCASSSAYEQYFGPGTRLTVT.

This clone was picked up one time. This chain links TRBV29-1 with TRBJ2-5, with D tentatively TRBD1 (5 bases). V dropped 6 bases and J dropped 0 bases, with 11 bases sitting between them. CDR3 length: 13 amino acids. The germline CDR1 and CDR2 sequences are SQVTM and ANQGSEA. The CDR3 protein is CSVLQTDQETQYF. The CDR3 nucleotides are TGCAGCGTCTTACAGACAGACCAAGAGACCCAGTACTTC.

For this clone: In the same sample, other DNA sequences code for this CDR3. The chain recombines TRBV5-1 with TRBJ1-1; maybe TRBD1 (6 bases). The CDR3 covers 14 residues. Per germline, CDR1 SGHRS and CDR2 YFSETQ. The V end lost 4 bases, the J end lost 4 bases, and 14 bases lay between the germline ends. CDR3 loop: CASSPQGGGTEAFF. CDR3 nucleotides: TGCGCCAGCAGCCCGCAGGGAGGGGGCACTGAAGCTTTCTTT.

V usage is TRBV27 and J usage is TRBJ1-5, with unresolved D. The V gene's germline CDR1 is MNHEY and CDR2 SMNVEV (reference sequence). The ends were cut back, 2 bases at V and 3 bases at J, with 11 bases in the middle. This CDR3 has 15 amino acids. This CDR3 reads CASSLGSLYNQPQHF. The CDR3, as DNA: TGTGCCAGCAGTTTAGGCAGCCTATACAATCAGCCCCAGCATTTT.

The chain combines TRBV5-3 with TRBJ2-2; no reliable D call. TRBV5-3 is labeled an ORF, and its function is uncertain. This CDR3 comprises 11 residues. Trimming stripped 8 bases from V and 5 bases from J, with 7 bases between. The CDR3 DNA is TGTGCCAGGATAAGGACCGGGGAGCTGTTTTTT. Its translation is CARIRTGELFF.

The chain carries TRBV7-9 and TRBJ2-1; 8 positions agree with TRBD2. This CDR3 spans 15 amino acids. With 3 bases clipped from V and 3 bases from J, the junction kept 4 bases outside the gene matches. Per the germline V gene, CDR1 is SEHNR and CDR2 is FQNEAQ (reference sequence). The CDR3 loop is CASSFRLASYNEQFF. CDR3 DNA sequence: TGTGCCAGCAGCTTTCGACTAGCGAGCTACAATGAGCAGTTCTTC. Variable domain in full (rest from reference TRBV7-9 and TRBJ2-1): DTGVSQNPRHKITKRGQNVTFRCDPISEHNRLYWYRQTLGQGPEFLTYFQNEAQLEKSRLLSDRFSAERPKGSFSTLEIQRTEQGDSAMYLCASSFRLASYNEQFFGPGTRLTVL.

This chain joins TRBV7-3 and TRBJ2-7; D not resolved. Germline CDR1 SGHTA, CDR2 FQGTGA. The ends were cut back, 5 bases at V and 2 bases at J, with 13 bases in the middle. The CDR3 contains 14 residues. The CDR3 DNA is TGTGCCAGCAGCCGTAAAGACAAAGCCTACGAGCAGTACTTC. This encodes CASSRKDKAYEQYF.

Note on this clone: Other DNA sequences from this sample encode an identical CDR3 as well. The rearrangement joins TRBV5-1 to TRBJ2-1; 9 bases match TRBD1. CDR3 length equals 15 residues. V lost 4 bases and J lost 2; bases outside the gene matches: 4. Germline assignment: CDR1 SGHRS and CDR2 YFSETQ. DNA of the CDR3: TGCGCCAGCAGCGGGGGACAGGGAACCTACAATGAGCAGTTCTTC. Translating gives CASSGGQGTYNEQFF.

The CDR3 is CASSPVRGPDEQYF. The CDR3 DNA reads TGTGCCAGCAGCCCAGTTAGGGGGCCGGACGAGCAGTACTTC. V usage is TRBV6-5 and J usage is TRBJ2-7, with TRBD1 matching over 7 bases. This CDR3 region has 14 residues. Germline V gene sequence: CDR1 MNHEY, CDR2 SVGAGI. V lost 6 bases to trimming and J lost 5 bases; unmatched junction nucleotides: 10.

The V call is TRBV5-1, the J call TRBJ1-3, with a weak D call TRBD1 (5 bases). Germline values: CDR1 SGHRS, CDR2 YFSETQ. V shed 0 bases and J shed 2 bases, with 15 bases lying between them. This CDR3 comprises 17 residues. The CDR3 loop reads CASSLVPHRMAGNTIYF. The DNA for the CDR3 is TGCGCCAGCAGCTTGGTACCCCACAGGATGGCTGGAAACACCATATATTTT.

This chain joins TRBV28 and TRBJ2-5, with 9 bases that match TRBD2. Unmatched junction bases numbered 7, after V lost 2 bases and J lost 9 bases. The germline V gene encodes CDR1 MDHEN and CDR2 SYDVKM. The CDR3 loop spans 14 amino acids. CDR3 residues: CASSLLRERGAQYF. As DNA, the CDR3 is TGTGCCAGCAGTTTACTCCGGGAGCGGGGGGCCCAGTACTTC.

V and J are TRBV5-1 and TRBJ2-7; D ambiguous. This CDR3 is 13 amino acids long. Between the trimmed V and J ends, which lost 4 bases and 6 bases, there was a span of 14 bases. Looked up from germline, CDR1 is SGHRS and CDR2 is YFSETQ. DNA of the CDR3: TGCGCCAGCAGCACCTCCGACCTATCCGAGCAGTACTTC. This encodes CASSTSDLSEQYF.